These 9 T cell receptor beta chains originate from one sample sequenced in a study of T cell responses to AZD1222 COVID-19 vaccine. Data came from immunoSEQ multiplex PCR; TCRdb stores just in-frame clones and leaves some out. This table has roughly 92,000 clones, 90% appearing once. The source material was peripheral blood, sampled on day 0 of AZD1222 vaccination. All receptors derive from an adult in good health.

The rearrangement joins TRBV7-2 to TRBJ2-3; D could derive from TRBD1 or TRBD2 (5 bases each). This CDR3 contains 14 residues. V was shortened by 11 bases and J by 5 bases, with 20 bases between the two germline ends. Germline CDR1 and CDR2: SGHTA and FQGNSA. The CDR3 here is CAADRGSVIDTQYF. CDR3 sequence (DNA): TGTGCCGCTGATCGGGGCTCAGTGATAGATACGCAGTATTTT. The whole variable domain, remainder taken from reference TRBV7-2 and TRBJ2-3, is GAGVSQSPSNKVTEKGKDVELRCDPISGHTALYWYRQSLGQGLEFLIYFQGNSAPDKSGLPSDRFSAERTGGSVSTLTIQRTQQEDSAVYLCAADRGSVIDTQYFGPGTRLTVL.

The chain employs TRBV14 and TRBJ2-7, with 9 bases aligning to TRBD2. Germline CDR1 reads SGHDN; CDR2 reads FVKESK. The V gene end was trimmed by 2 bases and the J gene end by 6 bases; junction bases not matched to a gene: 8. This CDR3 region has 15 residues. The CDR3: CASSQRSGGSGEQYF. CDR3 DNA sequence: TGTGCCAGCAGCCAAAGAAGCGGGGGGTCGGGCGAGCAGTACTTC.

V usage is TRBV10-2 and J usage is TRBJ2-5, with 8 bases matching TRBD2. Trimming at V came to 3 bases and at J to 4 bases, leaving 7 bases not matched to a gene. Germline CDR1 reads WSHSY; CDR2 reads SAAADI. This CDR3 has 15 residues. CDR3 protein: CASSDPGGVRETQYF. CDR3 DNA sequence: TGCGCCAGCAGTGACCCGGGGGGGGTTCGAGAGACCCAGTACTTC.

The chain uses TRBV7-2 and TRBJ2-3; D remains unclear. Germline values: CDR1 SGHTA, CDR2 FQGNSA. This CDR3 has 15 residues. V lost 4 bases and J 2 bases, leaving 13 bases between the germline ends. The CDR3 DNA reads as TGTGCCAGCAGCTCGGACGGGTTATCCACAGATACGCAGTATTTT. Translated, it gives CASSSDGLSTDTQYF.

The chain couples TRBV7-8 to TRBJ2-1; 9 bases fit TRBD1. This CDR3 is built from 15 residues. With 6 bases clipped from V and 6 bases from J, the junction kept 9 bases outside the gene matches. Germline V CDR1 and CDR2: SGHVS, FQNEAQ. CDR3: CASSRWDRVINEQFF. The DNA of the CDR3 is TGTGCCAGCAGTCGATGGGACAGGGTCATCAATGAGCAGTTCTTC. The full variable domain, with the rest looked up from reference TRBV7-8 and TRBJ2-1, is GAGVSQSPRYKVAKRGQDVALRCDPISGHVSLFWYQQALGQGPEFLTYFQNEAQLDKSGLPSDRFFAERPEGSVSTLKIQRTQQEDSAVYLCASSRWDRVINEQFFGPGTRLTVL.

The genes are TRBV10-1 and TRBJ1-3, with TRBD1 identical over 7 bases. V shed 6 bases and J 3 bases; nucleotides not matched to a gene: 5. Germline V gene lookup returns CDR1 WNHNN and CDR2 SYGVQD (reference sequence). The CDR3 is 14 residues long. The CDR3 DNA follows: TGCGCCAGCAGGGACAGGCTTTTTGGAAACACCATATATTTT. Amino acid sequence: CASRDRLFGNTIYF.

The J gene is TRBJ2-1, the V gene TRBV7-9; 12 bases are shared with TRBD2. Germline lookup yields CDR1 SEHNR and CDR2 FQNEAQ (reference sequence). Losses at the gene ends were 5 bases for V and 4 bases for J; bases not matched to a gene: 12. This CDR3 has 18 amino acids. In DNA, the CDR3 is TGTGCCAGCAGCCCATGGGCTAGCGGGGGGGCCGGTTACAATGAGCAGTTCTTC. This encodes CASSPWASGGAGYNEQFF.

The chain employs TRBV5-5 and TRBJ1-5; 7 bases line up with TRBD1. Germline CDR1 and CDR2: SGHKS and YYEKEE (reference sequence). V dropped 4 bases and J dropped 0; count of bases not matched to a gene: 13. The CDR3 covers 18 residues. CDR3 in amino acids: CASSQEDRFLYSNQPQHF. The CDR3 region has the DNA TGTGCCAGCAGCCAGGAGGACAGGTTCCTTTATAGCAATCAGCCCCAGCATTTT.

The chain recombines TRBV12-3 or TRBV12-4 with TRBJ2-7; no firm D call. The CDR3 is 11 amino acids. V dropped 5 bases and J dropped 4 bases, with 6 bases sitting between them. This chain's CDR3 is CASSEKYEQYF. CDR3 coding DNA: TGTGCCAGCAGTGAAAAATACGAGCAGTACTTC.